This T cell receptor beta chain was captured by sequencing in a study of blood T cell repertoires in COVID-19. Only one count was recorded for this clone. Libraries were prepared by immunoSEQ multiplex PCR; TCRdb keeps only in-frame clonotypes and omits some of them. The table has roughly 240,000 clones, approximately 85% seen once. Trimming pared 3 bases from V and 1 base from J, leaving 6 bases between. The CDR3 length is 13 residues. The V gene's germline CDR1 is SGHAT and CDR2 FQNNGV. V and J are TRBV11-2 and TRBJ2-5, with unresolved D. The sequenced material came from peripheral blood. This clonotype was obtained from a woman in her 70s with acute or convalescent COVID-19. The CDR3 sequence is CASSLVVQETQYF. CDR3 nucleotide sequence: TGTGCCAGCAGCTTGGTAGTCCAAGAGACCCAGTACTTC.